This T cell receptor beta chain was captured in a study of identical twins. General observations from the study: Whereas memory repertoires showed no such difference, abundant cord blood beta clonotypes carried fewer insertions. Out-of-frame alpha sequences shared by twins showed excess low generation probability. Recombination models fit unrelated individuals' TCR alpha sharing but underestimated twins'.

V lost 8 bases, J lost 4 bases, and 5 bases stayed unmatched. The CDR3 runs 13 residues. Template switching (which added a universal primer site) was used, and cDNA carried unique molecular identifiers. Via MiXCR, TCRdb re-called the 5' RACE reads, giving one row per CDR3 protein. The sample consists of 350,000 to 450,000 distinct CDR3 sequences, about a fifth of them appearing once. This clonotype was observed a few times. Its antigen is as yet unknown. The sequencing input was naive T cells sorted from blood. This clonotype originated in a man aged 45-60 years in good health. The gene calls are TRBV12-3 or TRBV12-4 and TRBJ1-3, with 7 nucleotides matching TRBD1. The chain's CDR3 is CASPDRVGNTIYF. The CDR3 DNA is TGTGCCAGCCCTGACAGGGTGGGAAACACCATATATTTT.